This TCR beta chain derives from a study of cytomegalovirus exposure and HLA in healthy donors. Study at large: From HLA-typed donors, an early data release held approximately 85 million unique TCRs.

Findings and caveats of the study: Among TCR beta chains, those listed as cytomegalovirus-associated numbered some 160. Some V segments could not be told apart, so they were left out, TRBV6-2 and TRBV6-3 among them.

There are 13 residues in the CDR3. CDR1 MNHEY and CDR2 SMNVEV come from the germline V gene (reference sequence). Despite likely unrecorded immune exposures, the donors were nominally healthy at the time of sampling. Only one count was recorded for this clone. No antigen is known for it. The PCR used 60 Vbeta and 13 Jbeta primers. Sequencing used immunoSEQ multiplex PCR; TCRdb keeps in-frame clones, though not all of them. Of roughly 73,000 clones in the sample, 70% to 85% were seen once. This chain connects TRBV27 to TRBJ2-5, with 7 positions matching TRBD1. The DNA end is a closer match to TRBJ2-7, so the J assignment may be wrong. The sequence was collected from a woman between 45 and 60 years old in good health and CMV-seronegative. Sequences were obtained from PBMCs. The CDR3 is CASTRTGYYEQYF. As DNA, the CDR3 is TGTGCCAGCACTAGGACAGGTTACTACGAGCAGTACTTC.